These 14 T cell receptor beta chains share one sample of origin, sequenced in a study of blood T cell repertoires in COVID-19. Sequencing was performed with immunoSEQ multiplex PCR; in TCRdb, only in-frame clones are kept and a portion is missing. This sample carries about 140,000 clones, around nine tenths of them seen once, and the ten largest clones take less than 6.5%. The material sequenced was peripheral blood. The source of these receptors is a human donor in a cohort sampled during active COVID-19.

The chain has TRBV7-8 and TRBJ1-6; 8 bases are shared with TRBD1. Germline lookup yields CDR1 SGHVS and CDR2 FQNEAQ. V lost 4 bases, J lost 7 bases, and 12 bases stayed unmatched. The CDR3 length is 17 residues. The CDR3 DNA sequence: TGTGCCAGCAGCTCCGGACAGGGTCGATTATCGAATTCACCCCTCCACTTT. Translated, it gives CASSSGQGRLSNSPLHF. The entire variable domain, with the rest obtained from reference TRBV7-8 and TRBJ1-6, is as follows: GAGVSQSPRYKVAKRGQDVALRCDPISGHVSLFWYQQALGQGPEFLTYFQNEAQLDKSGLPSDRFFAERPEGSVSTLKIQRTQQEDSAVYLCASSSGQGRLSNSPLHFGNGTRLTVT.

The gene calls are TRBV5-4 and TRBJ1-4, with TRBD1 as a possible D gene (5 bases). V was cut by 4 bases and J by 7 bases, with 11 bases left in between. Germline loops: CDR1 SGHNT, CDR2 YYREEE (reference sequence). The CDR3 has 13 amino acids. The CDR3 DNA follows: TGTGCCAGCAGCCCCGGGGGGGGTGAAAAACTGTTTTTT. It yields the protein CASSPGGGEKLFF.

The chain employs TRBV28 and TRBJ2-4, with 9 positions matching TRBD2. Looked up from germline, CDR1 is MDHEN and CDR2 is SYDVKM. Trimming took 2 bases from V and 9 from J; bases not matched to a gene: 5. The CDR3 length is 14 residues. CDR3 protein: CASSLAGGAVIQYF. CDR3 in DNA: TGTGCCAGCAGTTTAGCGGGGGGGGCGGTCATTCAGTACTTC.

The rearrangement joins TRBV2 to TRBJ2-3; D might be TRBD1 (6 bases). Trimming pared 6 bases from V and 1 base from J, leaving 20 bases between. Germline lookup yields CDR1 SNHLY and CDR2 FYNNEI. CDR3 size: 17 residues. CDR3 protein: CASRLEPQGTGTDTQYF. Here the CDR3 DNA reads TGTGCCAGCAGACTAGAGCCACAGGGTACGGGCACAGATACGCAGTATTTT. The whole variable domain, filled in from reference TRBV2 and TRBJ2-3, reads EPEVTQTPSHQVTQMGQEVILRCVPISNHLYFYWYRQILGQKVEFLVSFYNNEISEKSEIFDDQFSVERPDGSNFTLKIRSTKLEDSAMYFCASRLEPQGTGTDTQYFGPGTRLTVL.

This chain joins TRBV11-3 and TRBJ2-2; possibly TRBD2 for D (6 bases). Germline CDR1 and CDR2: SGHNT and YENEEA. Trimming pared 1 base from V and 4 bases from J, leaving 10 bases between. The CDR3 loop spans 15 amino acids. CDR3 sequence reads: CASSLGSGGTGELFF. The CDR3 bases are TGTGCCAGCAGCTTAGGGTCCGGGGGCACCGGGGAGCTGTTTTTT.

This rearrangement joins TRBV11-3 to TRBJ2-1; 12 bases map to TRBD2. Germline V CDR1 and CDR2: SGHNT, YENEEA. Trimming at V came to 5 bases and at J to 8 bases, leaving 7 bases not matched to a gene. The CDR3 has 15 residues. The CDR3 region is CASSPGTSGLDEQFF. The CDR3 coding sequence is TGTGCCAGCAGCCCCGGGACTAGCGGGCTCGATGAGCAGTTCTTC. Full variable domain (remainder filled in from reference TRBV11-3 and TRBJ2-1): EAGVVQSPRYKIIEKKQPVAFWCNPISGHNTLYWYLQNLGQGPELLIRYENEEAVDDSQLPKDRFSAERLKGVDSTLKIQPAELGDSAVYLCASSPGTSGLDEQFFGPGTRLTVL.

The chain's CDR3 is CASSQGQGNTEAFF. Here the CDR3 DNA reads TGCGCCAGCAGCCAAGGACAGGGGAACACTGAAGCTTTCTTT. J is TRBJ1-1 and V is TRBV4-1, with 7 bases matching TRBD1. This CDR3 is built from 14 residues. Germline CDR1 is MGHRA and CDR2 is YSYEKL. The ends lost 1 base at V and 1 base at J; junction bases unmatched: 0.

The table lists this clone with a few counts. This sequence joins TRBV6-4 and TRBJ1-1; possibly TRBD1 for D (5 bases). V lost 5 bases and J 4 bases, leaving 8 bases between the germline ends. This CDR3 is built from 12 residues. Per the germline V gene, CDR1 is MRHNA and CDR2 is SNTAGT. The CDR3 loop is CASSQDSTEAFF. CDR3 nucleotide sequence: TGTGCCAGCAGTCAAGACAGCACTGAAGCTTTCTTT.

This clone was observed once. In DNA, the CDR3 is TGTGCCAGCAGCCAGGGGACCCCGTCCTACGAGCAGTACTTC. Translation: CASSQGTPSYEQYF. V is TRBV7-2 and J is TRBJ2-7, with a possible D match to TRBD1 (6 bases). Trimming removed 5 bases from V and 1 base from J, with 12 bases in between. Per germline, CDR1 SGHTA and CDR2 FQGNSA. The CDR3 consists of 14 residues. Full variable domain (missing parts from reference TRBV7-2 and TRBJ2-7): GAGVSQSPSNKVTEKGKDVELRCDPISGHTALYWYRQSLGQGLEFLIYFQGNSAPDKSGLPSDRFSAERTGGSVSTLTIQRTQQEDSAVYLCASSQGTPSYEQYFGPGTRLTVT.

J is TRBJ2-5 and V is TRBV3-1 (or the pseudogene TRBV3-2), with 11 bases that match TRBD2. The CDR3 runs to 13 residues. Germline assignment: CDR1 LGHDT and CDR2 YNNKEL (reference sequence). The V segment lost 3 bases and the J segment 13 bases; nucleotides outside the gene matches: 7. CDR3 sequence: CASSQGLAEAAYF. The CDR3 region has the DNA TGTGCCAGCAGCCAGGGACTAGCGGAGGCCGCGTACTTC.

J is TRBJ1-2 and V is TRBV15; TRBD1 aligns across 8 bases. The CDR3 covers 16 residues. J lost 6 bases, V lost 0 bases, and 9 bases had no gene match. Looked up from germline, CDR1 is LNHNV and CDR2 is YYDKDF (reference sequence). This chain's CDR3 is CATSRDWPGGTNGYTF. CDR3 nucleotide sequence: TGTGCCACCAGCAGAGATTGGCCAGGGGGCACAAATGGCTACACCTTC.

This clone was counted only a few times. This specimen includes other DNA sequences encoding the same CDR3. J is TRBJ1-1 and V is TRBV14; D is unresolved. The CDR3 is 14 residues long. The germline CDR1 and CDR2 sequences are SGHDN and FVKESK. Trimming took 1 base from V and 0 from J, leaving 6 bases between them. The CDR3, as DNA: TGTGCCAGCAGCCAAGCAGGAATGAACACTGAAGCTTTCTTT. Translation gives CASSQAGMNTEAFF.

The chain has TRBV5-6 and TRBJ1-4; D unclear. Germline loops: CDR1 SGHDT, CDR2 YYEEEE. The CDR3 totals 16 residues. Trimming took 5 bases from V and 4 from J, leaving 18 bases between them. CDR3 amino acids: CASSPAESFDNEKLFF. The CDR3 nucleotides are TGTGCCAGCAGTCCGGCGGAGAGTTTCGATAATGAAAAACTGTTTTTT. The whole variable domain, remainder taken from reference TRBV5-6 and TRBJ1-4, is DAGVTQSPTHLIKTRGQQVTLRCSPKSGHDTVSWYQQALGQGPQFIFQYYEEEERQRGNFPDRFSGHQFPNYSSELNVNALLLGDSALYLCASSPAESFDNEKLFFGSGTQLSVL.

The chain carries TRBV30 and TRBJ2-7, with D possibly TRBD2 on 5 matching bases. With 1 base removed from V and 2 bases from J, the gap between germline ends came to 6 bases. CDR3 length: 12 amino acids. Germline-derived CDR1 and CDR2 are GTSNPN and SVGIG (reference sequence). For the CDR3, the DNA is TGTGCCTGGAGTGGGGGAGCCTACGAGCAGTACTTC. Its protein product is CAWSGGAYEQYF.